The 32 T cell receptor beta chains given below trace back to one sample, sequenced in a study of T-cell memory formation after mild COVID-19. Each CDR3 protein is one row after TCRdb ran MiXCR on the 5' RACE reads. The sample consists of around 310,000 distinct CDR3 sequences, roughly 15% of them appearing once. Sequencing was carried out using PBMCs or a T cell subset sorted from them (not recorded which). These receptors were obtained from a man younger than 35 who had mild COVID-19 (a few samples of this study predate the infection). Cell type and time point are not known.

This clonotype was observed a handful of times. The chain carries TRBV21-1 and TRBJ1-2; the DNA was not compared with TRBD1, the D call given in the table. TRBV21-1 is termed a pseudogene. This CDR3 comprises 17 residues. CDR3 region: CASSKGFGTEFNYGYTF. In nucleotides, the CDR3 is TGTGCCAGCAGCAAAGGGTTCGGGACGGAGTTTAACTATGGCTACACCTTC.

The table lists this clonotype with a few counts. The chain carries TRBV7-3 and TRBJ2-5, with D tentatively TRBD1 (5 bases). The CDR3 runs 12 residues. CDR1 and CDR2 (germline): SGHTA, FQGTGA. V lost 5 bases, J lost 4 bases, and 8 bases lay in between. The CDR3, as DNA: TGTGCCAGCAGCGTTACAGGAGAGACCCAGTACTTC. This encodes CASSVTGETQYF.

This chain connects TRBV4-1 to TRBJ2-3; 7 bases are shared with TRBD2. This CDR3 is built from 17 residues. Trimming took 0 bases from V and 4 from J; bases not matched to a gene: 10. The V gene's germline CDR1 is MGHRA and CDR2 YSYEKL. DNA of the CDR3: TGCGCCAGCAGCCAAGAGGGGAGGGGACCTTTCTCAGATACGCAGTATTTT. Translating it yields CASSQEGRGPFSDTQYF.

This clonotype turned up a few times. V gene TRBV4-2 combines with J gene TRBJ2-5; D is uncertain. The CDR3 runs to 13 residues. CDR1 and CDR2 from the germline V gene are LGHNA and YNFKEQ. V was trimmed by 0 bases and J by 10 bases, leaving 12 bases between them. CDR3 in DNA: TGTGCCAGCAGCCAAGAATATGGGCGAGACCAGTACTTC. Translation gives CASSQEYGRDQYF.

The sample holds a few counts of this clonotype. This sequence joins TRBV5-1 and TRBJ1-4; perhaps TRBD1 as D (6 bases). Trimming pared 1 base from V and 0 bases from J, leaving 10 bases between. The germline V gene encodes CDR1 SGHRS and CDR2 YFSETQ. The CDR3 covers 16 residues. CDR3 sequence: CASSLQGGATNEKLFF. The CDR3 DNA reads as TGCGCCAGCAGCTTGCAAGGGGGTGCAACTAATGAAAAACTGTTTTTT.

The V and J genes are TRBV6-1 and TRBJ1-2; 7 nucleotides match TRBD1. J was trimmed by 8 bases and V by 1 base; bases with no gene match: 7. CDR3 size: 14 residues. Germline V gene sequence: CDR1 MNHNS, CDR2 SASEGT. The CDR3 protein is CASSEVEGAWGYTF. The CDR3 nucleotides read TGTGCCAGCAGTGAAGTTGAGGGGGCCTGGGGCTACACCTTC.

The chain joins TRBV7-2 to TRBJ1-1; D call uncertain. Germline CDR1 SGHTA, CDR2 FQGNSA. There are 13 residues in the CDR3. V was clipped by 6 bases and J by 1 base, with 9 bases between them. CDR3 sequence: CASSFKPNTEAFF. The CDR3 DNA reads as TGTGCCAGCAGTTTCAAGCCGAACACTGAAGCTTTCTTT. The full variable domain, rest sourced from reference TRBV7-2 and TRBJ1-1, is GAGVSQSPSNKVTEKGKDVELRCDPISGHTALYWYRQSLGQGLEFLIYFQGNSAPDKSGLPSDRFSAERTGGSVSTLTIQRTQQEDSAVYLCASSFKPNTEAFFGQGTRLTVV.

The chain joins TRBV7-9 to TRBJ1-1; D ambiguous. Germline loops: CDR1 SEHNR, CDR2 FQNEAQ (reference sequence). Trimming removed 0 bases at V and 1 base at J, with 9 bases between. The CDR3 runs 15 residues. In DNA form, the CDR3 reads TGTGCCAGCAGCTTAGCGCGCCGGACGAACACTGAAGCTTTCTTT. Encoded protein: CASSLARRTNTEAFF. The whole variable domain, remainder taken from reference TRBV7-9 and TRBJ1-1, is DTGVSQNPRHKITKRGQNVTFRCDPISEHNRLYWYRQTLGQGPEFLTYFQNEAQLEKSRLLSDRFSAERPKGSFSTLEIQRTEQGDSAMYLCASSLARRTNTEAFFGQGTRLTVV.

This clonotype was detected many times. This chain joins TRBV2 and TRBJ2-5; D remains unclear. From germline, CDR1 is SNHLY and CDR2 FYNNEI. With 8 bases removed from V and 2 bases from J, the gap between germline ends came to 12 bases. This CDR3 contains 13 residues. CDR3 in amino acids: CASGFAGQETQYF. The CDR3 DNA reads TGTGCCAGCGGGTTCGCAGGTCAAGAGACCCAGTACTTC.

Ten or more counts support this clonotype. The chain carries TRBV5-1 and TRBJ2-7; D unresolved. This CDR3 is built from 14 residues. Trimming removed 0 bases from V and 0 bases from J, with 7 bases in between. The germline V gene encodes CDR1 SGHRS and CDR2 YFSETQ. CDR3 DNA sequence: TGCGCCAGCAGCTTGGGCAGAGGCTCCTACGAGCAGTACTTC. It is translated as CASSLGRGSYEQYF.

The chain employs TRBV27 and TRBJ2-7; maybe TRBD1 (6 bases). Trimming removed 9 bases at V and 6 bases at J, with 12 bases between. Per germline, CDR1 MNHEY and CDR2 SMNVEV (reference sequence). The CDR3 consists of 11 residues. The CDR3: CASKQGSEQYF. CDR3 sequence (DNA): TGTGCCAGTAAACAGGGCTCCGAGCAGTACTTC.

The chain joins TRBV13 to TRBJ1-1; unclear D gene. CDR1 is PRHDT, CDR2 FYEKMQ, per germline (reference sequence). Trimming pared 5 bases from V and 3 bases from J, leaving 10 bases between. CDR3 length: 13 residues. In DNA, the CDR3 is TGTGCCAGCAGCGGCCGCGGGGACACTGAAGCTTTCTTT. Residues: CASSGRGDTEAFF.

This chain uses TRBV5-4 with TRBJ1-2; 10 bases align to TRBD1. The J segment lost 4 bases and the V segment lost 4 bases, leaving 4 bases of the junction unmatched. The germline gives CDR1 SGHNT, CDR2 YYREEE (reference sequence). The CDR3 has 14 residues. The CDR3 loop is CASSNRDRGYGYTF. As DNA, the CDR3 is TGTGCCAGCAGCAACCGGGACAGGGGCTATGGCTACACCTTC.

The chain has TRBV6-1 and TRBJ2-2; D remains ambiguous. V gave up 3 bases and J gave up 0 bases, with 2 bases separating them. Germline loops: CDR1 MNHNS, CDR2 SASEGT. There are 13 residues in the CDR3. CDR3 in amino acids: CASSDPNTGELFF. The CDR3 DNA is TGTGCCAGCAGTGATCCGAACACCGGGGAGCTGTTTTTT.

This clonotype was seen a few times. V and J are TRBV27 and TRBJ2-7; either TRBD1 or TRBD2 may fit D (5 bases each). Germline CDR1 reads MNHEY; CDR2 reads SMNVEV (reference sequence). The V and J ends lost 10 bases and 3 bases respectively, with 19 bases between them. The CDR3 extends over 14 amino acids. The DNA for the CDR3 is TGTGCCACTCGGGGTGGGGGTAACCTCTACGAGCAGTACTTC. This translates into CATRGGGNLYEQYF.

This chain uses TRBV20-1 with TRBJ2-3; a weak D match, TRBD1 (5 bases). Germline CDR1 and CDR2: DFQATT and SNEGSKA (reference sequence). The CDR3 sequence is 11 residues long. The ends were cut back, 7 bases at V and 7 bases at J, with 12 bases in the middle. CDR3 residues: CSGVRGHTQYF. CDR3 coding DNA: TGCAGTGGCGTAAGGGGCCATACGCAGTATTTT.

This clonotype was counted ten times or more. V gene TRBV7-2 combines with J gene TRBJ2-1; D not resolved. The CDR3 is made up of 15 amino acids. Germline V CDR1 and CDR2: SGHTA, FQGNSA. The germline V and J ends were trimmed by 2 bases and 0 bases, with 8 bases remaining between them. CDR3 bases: TGTGCCAGCAGCTTAACGGCGAGCTCCTACAATGAGCAGTTCTTC. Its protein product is CASSLTASSYNEQFF.

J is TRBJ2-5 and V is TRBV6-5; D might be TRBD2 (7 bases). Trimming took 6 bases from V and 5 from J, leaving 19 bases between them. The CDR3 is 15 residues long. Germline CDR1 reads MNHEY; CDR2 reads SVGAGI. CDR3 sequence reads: CASRAPWAGAETQYF. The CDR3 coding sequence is TGTGCCAGCAGAGCCCCGTGGGCGGGGGCCGAGACCCAGTACTTC.

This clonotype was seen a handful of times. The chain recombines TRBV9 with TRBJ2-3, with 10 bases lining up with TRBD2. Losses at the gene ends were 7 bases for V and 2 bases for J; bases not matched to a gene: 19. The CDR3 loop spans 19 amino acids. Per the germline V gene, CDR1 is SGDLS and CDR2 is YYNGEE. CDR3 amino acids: CASGSSRKTSGVYTDTQYF. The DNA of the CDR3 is TGTGCCAGCGGCTCAAGCCGTAAAACTAGCGGGGTATACACAGATACGCAGTATTTT.

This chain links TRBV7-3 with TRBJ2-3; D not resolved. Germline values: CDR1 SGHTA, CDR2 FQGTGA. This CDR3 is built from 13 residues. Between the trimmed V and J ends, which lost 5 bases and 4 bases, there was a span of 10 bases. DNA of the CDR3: TGTGCCAGCAGCCCAAGTTCCGCAGATACGCAGTATTTT. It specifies CASSPSSADTQYF.

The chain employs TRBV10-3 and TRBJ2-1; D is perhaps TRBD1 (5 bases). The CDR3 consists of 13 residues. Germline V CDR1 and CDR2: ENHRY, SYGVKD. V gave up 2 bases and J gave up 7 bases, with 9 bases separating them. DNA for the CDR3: TGTGCCATCAGTGAGGACAGCCCTAATGAGCAGTTCTTC. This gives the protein CAISEDSPNEQFF.

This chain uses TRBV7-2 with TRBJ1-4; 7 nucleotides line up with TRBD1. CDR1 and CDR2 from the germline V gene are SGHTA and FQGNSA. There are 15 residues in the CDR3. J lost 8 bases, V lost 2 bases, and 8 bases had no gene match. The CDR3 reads CASSLRQGGGEKLFF. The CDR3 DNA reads TGTGCCAGCAGCTTAAGACAGGGCGGTGGGGAAAAACTGTTTTTT.

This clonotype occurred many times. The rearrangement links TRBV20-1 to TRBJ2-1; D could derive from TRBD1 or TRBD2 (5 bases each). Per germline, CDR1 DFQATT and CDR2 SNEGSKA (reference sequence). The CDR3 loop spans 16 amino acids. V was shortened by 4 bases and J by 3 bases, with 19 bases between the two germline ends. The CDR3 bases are TGCAGTGCTATCACGGGGCAGGGTGGTTTCTACAATGAGCAGTTCTTC. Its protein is CSAITGQGGFYNEQFF.

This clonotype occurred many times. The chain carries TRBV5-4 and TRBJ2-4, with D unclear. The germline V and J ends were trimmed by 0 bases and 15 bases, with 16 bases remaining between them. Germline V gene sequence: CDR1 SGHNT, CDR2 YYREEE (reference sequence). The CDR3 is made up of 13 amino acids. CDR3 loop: CASSLADETRAYF. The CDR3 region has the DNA TGTGCCAGCAGCTTGGCCGATGAAACCAGAGCGTACTTC.

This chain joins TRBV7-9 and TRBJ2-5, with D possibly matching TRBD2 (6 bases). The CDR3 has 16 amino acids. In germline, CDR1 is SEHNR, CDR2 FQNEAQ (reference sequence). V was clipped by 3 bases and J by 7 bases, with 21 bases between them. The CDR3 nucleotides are TGTGCCAGCAGCTTGCGGGGCGAGACCCTGGGGCCGACCCAGTACTTC. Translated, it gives CASSLRGETLGPTQYF.

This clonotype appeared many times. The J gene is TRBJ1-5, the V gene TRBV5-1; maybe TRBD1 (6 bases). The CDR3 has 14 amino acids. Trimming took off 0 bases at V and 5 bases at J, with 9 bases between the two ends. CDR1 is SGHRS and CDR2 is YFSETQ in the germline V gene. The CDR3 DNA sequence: TGCGCCAGCAGCTTGGCGTCAGGGGATCAGCCCCAGCATTTT. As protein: CASSLASGDQPQHF. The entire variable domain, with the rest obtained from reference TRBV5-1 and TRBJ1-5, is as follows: KAGVTQTPRYLIKTRGQQVTLSCSPISGHRSVSWYQQTPGQGLQFLFEYFSETQRNKGNFPGRFSGRQFSNSRSEMNVSTLELGDSALYLCASSLASGDQPQHFGDGTRLSIL.

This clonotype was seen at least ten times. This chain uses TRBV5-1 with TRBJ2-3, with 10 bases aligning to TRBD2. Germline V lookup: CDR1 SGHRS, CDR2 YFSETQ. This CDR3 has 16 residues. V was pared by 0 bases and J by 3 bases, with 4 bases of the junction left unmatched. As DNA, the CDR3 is TGCGCCAGCAGCTTGGTAGCGGGGGGCCTAACAGATACGCAGTATTTT. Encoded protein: CASSLVAGGLTDTQYF.

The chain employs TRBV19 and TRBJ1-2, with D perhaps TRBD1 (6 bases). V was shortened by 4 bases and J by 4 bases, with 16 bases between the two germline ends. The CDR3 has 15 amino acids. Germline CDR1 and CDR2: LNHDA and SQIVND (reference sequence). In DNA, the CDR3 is TGTGCCAGTAGTACTCCTGGACAGTCTACCTATGGCTACACCTTC. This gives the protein CASSTPGQSTYGYTF.

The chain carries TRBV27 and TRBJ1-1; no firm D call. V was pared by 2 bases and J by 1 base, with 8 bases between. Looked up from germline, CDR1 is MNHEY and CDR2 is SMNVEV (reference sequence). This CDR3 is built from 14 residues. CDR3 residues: CASSLRVGNTEAFF. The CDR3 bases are TGTGCCAGCAGTTTAAGGGTGGGGAACACTGAAGCTTTCTTT.

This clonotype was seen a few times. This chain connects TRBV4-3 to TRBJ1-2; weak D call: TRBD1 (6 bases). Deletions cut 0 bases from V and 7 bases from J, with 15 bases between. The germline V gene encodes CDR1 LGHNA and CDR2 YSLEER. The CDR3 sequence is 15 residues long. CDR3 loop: CASSQERGGFGGYTF. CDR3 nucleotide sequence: TGCGCCAGCAGCCAAGAGCGAGGGGGGTTCGGTGGCTACACCTTC.

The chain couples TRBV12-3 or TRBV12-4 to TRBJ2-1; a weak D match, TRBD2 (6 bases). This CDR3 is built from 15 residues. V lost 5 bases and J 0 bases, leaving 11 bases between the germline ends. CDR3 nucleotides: TGTGCCAGCAGTGGGACTTACGGCTCCTACAATGAGCAGTTCTTC. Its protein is CASSGTYGSYNEQFF.

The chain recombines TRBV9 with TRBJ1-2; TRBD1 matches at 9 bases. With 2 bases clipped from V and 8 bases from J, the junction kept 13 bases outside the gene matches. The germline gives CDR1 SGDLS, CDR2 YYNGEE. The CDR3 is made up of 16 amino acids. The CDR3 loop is CASSVYGTGIERGYTF. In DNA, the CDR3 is TGTGCCAGCAGCGTGTATGGGACAGGGATTGAGAGGGGCTACACCTTC.